The 32 T cell receptor beta chains listed next were all sequenced from one sample in a study of OX40 agonist ivuxolimab in advanced cancers. Data came from immunoSEQ multiplex PCR; TCRdb stores just in-frame clones and leaves some out. The sample contains under 95,000 clones, approximately 93% of which appear only once. The material was CD4+ or CD8+ T cells sorted from blood, obtained in a trial of the OX40 agonist ivuxolimab. The receptors stem from an adult with an advanced solid tumor such as melanoma, head and neck, liver or kidney cancer.

J is TRBJ1-4 and V is TRBV5-4, with D unclear. The CDR3 runs 16 residues. Per germline, CDR1 SGHNT and CDR2 YYREEE (reference sequence). The V gene lost 4 bases and the J gene lost 6 bases, with 19 bases spanning the gap. The CDR3 region has the DNA TGTGCCAGCAGCGGTTCCCCCCGGGAGGTTCATGAAAAACTGTTTTTT. Its translation: CASSGSPREVHEKLFF.

V usage is TRBV27 and J usage is TRBJ2-2; D gene ambiguous. CDR3 length: 12 amino acids. Germline CDR1 MNHEY, CDR2 SMNVEV (reference sequence). Trimming removed 5 bases from V and 4 bases from J, with 5 bases in between. CDR3 residues: CASSKVTGELFF. In DNA, the CDR3 is TGTGCCAGCAGTAAAGTCACCGGGGAGCTGTTTTTT.

The chain combines TRBV7-9 with TRBJ1-4, with D unresolved. Trimming took off 1 base at V and 7 bases at J, with 10 bases between the two ends. CDR3 length: 14 amino acids. Germline CDR1 reads SEHNR; CDR2 reads FQNEAQ (reference sequence). The CDR3 loop is CASSLGGGGEKLFF. The CDR3 DNA reads TGTGCCAGCAGCTTAGGAGGAGGAGGTGAAAAACTGTTTTTT. Looking up the rest from reference TRBV7-9 and TRBJ1-4 gives the full variable domain: DTGVSQNPRHKITKRGQNVTFRCDPISEHNRLYWYRQTLGQGPEFLTYFQNEAQLEKSRLLSDRFSAERPKGSFSTLEIQRTEQGDSAMYLCASSLGGGGEKLFFGSGTQLSVL.

This clone was found once. This chain links TRBV27 with TRBJ1-1; D is ambiguous. There are 13 residues in the CDR3. CDR1 MNHEY and CDR2 SMNVEV come from the germline V gene (reference sequence). Deletions cut 2 bases from V and 0 bases from J, with 4 bases between. The CDR3 reads CASSLIMNTEAFF. As DNA, the CDR3 is TGTGCCAGCAGTTTAATAATGAACACTGAAGCTTTCTTT.

V usage is TRBV27 and J usage is TRBJ2-7; 9 nucleotides align to TRBD2. The trim removed 0 bases at V and 3 bases at J, leaving 6 bases unmatched. Germline assignment: CDR1 MNHEY and CDR2 SMNVEV (reference sequence). This CDR3 has 16 amino acids. CDR3 nucleotide sequence: TGTGCCAGCAGTTTATCGAGCCCGACTAGCGGCTACGAGCAGTACTTC. Its translation is CASSLSSPTSGYEQYF.

The chain links TRBV19 to TRBJ2-3; 8 nucleotides match TRBD1. Germline CDR1 is LNHDA and CDR2 is SQIVND (reference sequence). The CDR3 is made up of 15 amino acids. V lost 3 bases and J lost 2; bases outside the gene matches: 4. The CDR3 here is CASSIWTGLTDTQYF. The CDR3 bases are TGTGCCAGTAGTATTTGGACAGGGCTCACAGATACGCAGTATTTT. Looking up the rest from reference TRBV19 and TRBJ2-3 gives the full variable domain: DGGITQSPKYLFRKEGQNVTLSCEQNLNHDAMYWYRQDPGQGLRLIYYSQIVNDFQKGDIAEGYSVSREKKESFPLTVTSAQKNPTAFYLCASSIWTGLTDTQYFGPGTRLTVL.

This chain links TRBV6-5 with TRBJ2-1; TRBD2 matches at 16 bases. CDR1 and CDR2 from the germline V gene are MNHEY and SVGAGI. CDR3 length: 16 amino acids. Germline trimming cut 4 bases from V and 9 bases from J; bases unmatched to any gene: 6. The CDR3 region is CASSLGTSGRAGEQFF. CDR3 in DNA: TGTGCCAGCAGTTTGGGGACTAGCGGGAGGGCAGGTGAGCAGTTCTTC.

This chain uses TRBV7-9 with TRBJ2-1, with D unresolved. This CDR3 contains 10 residues. Germline values: CDR1 SEHNR, CDR2 FQNEAQ (reference sequence). Trimming stripped 3 bases from V and 9 bases from J, with 3 bases between. CDR3 bases: TGTGCCAGCAGCTTGAGTGAGCAGTTCTTC. Its protein product is CASSLSEQFF.

The genes are TRBV11-2 and TRBJ1-2, with TRBD1 identical over 7 bases. With V trimmed by 4 bases and J by 2 bases, 10 bases remained unmatched. From germline, CDR1 is SGHAT and CDR2 FQNNGV. The CDR3 runs 16 residues. In nucleotides, the CDR3 is TGTGCCAGCAGCTCTCGGACAGGCCAGGGGAACTATGGCTACACCTTC. This translates into CASSSRTGQGNYGYTF.

The chain employs TRBV28 and TRBJ2-3, with 7 bases fitting TRBD1. This CDR3 region has 15 residues. CDR1 is MDHEN, CDR2 SYDVKM, per germline. V was pared by 6 bases and J by 0 bases, with 6 bases of the junction left unmatched. CDR3 amino acids: CASSTTGASTDTQYF. In DNA form, the CDR3 reads TGTGCCAGCAGCACAACAGGGGCTAGCACAGATACGCAGTATTTT.

The rearrangement joins TRBV6-1 to TRBJ2-2; D unclear. V was clipped by 2 bases and J by 4 bases, with 11 bases between them. There are 15 residues in the CDR3. Germline CDR1 MNHNS, CDR2 SASEGT. CDR3 nucleotide sequence: TGTGCCAGCAGTGAAAGATTGGTTTTCACCGGGGAGCTGTTTTTT. Amino acid sequence: CASSERLVFTGELFF.

The chain couples TRBV4-3 to TRBJ1-3; D unresolved. Trimming took 1 base from V and 2 from J, leaving 9 bases between them. Germline CDR1 LGHNA, CDR2 YSLEER. The CDR3 loop spans 15 amino acids. The CDR3 sequence is CASSQGPGTGNTIYF. The CDR3 DNA reads TGCGCCAGCAGCCAAGGTCCGGGGACTGGAAACACCATATATTTT.

J is TRBJ1-4 and V is TRBV4-1; D might be TRBD1 (6 bases). CDR3 length: 15 residues. Germline V gene lookup returns CDR1 MGHRA and CDR2 YSYEKL. V lost 1 base to trimming and J lost 7 bases, with 13 bases between them. CDR3 DNA: TGCGCCAGCAGCCAAGCCCAGGGGAGAGCTGAAAAACTGTTTTTT. Protein: CASSQAQGRAEKLFF.

V and J are TRBV2 and TRBJ1-6; 10 bases agree with TRBD1. CDR1 and CDR2 from the germline V gene are SNHLY and FYNNEI. The CDR3 covers 15 residues. V dropped 7 bases and J dropped 4; count of bases not matched to a gene: 4. This CDR3 is CASIGTGAYNSPLHF. CDR3 nucleotide sequence: TGTGCCAGCATAGGGACAGGGGCATATAATTCACCCCTCCACTTT.

The gene calls are TRBV7-9 and TRBJ2-7; tentatively, D is TRBD1 (5 bases). The V end was cut by 5 bases, the J end by 1 base, with 6 bases between. CDR3 length: 12 amino acids. The V gene's germline CDR1 is SEHNR and CDR2 FQNEAQ (reference sequence). The CDR3 sequence is CASSHRSYEQYF. DNA for the CDR3: TGTGCCAGCAGCCACAGGTCCTACGAGCAGTACTTC. Complete variable domain (other parts from reference TRBV7-9 and TRBJ2-7): DTGVSQNPRHKITKRGQNVTFRCDPISEHNRLYWYRQTLGQGPEFLTYFQNEAQLEKSRLLSDRFSAERPKGSFSTLEIQRTEQGDSAMYLCASSHRSYEQYFGPGTRLTVT.

The V gene is TRBV15, the J gene TRBJ1-5; D may be TRBD1 (6 bases). With 1 base removed from V and 6 bases from J, the gap between germline ends came to 13 bases. CDR1 and CDR2 from the germline V gene are LNHNV and YYDKDF (reference sequence). The CDR3 has 15 residues. CDR3 in amino acids: CATSRGDTWGQPQHF. CDR3 bases: TGTGCCACCAGCAGAGGGGACACATGGGGTCAGCCCCAGCATTTT. The full variable domain, in which reference TRBV15 and TRBJ1-5 provide the parts outside the CDR3, is DAMVIQNPRYQVTQFGKPVTLSCSQTLNHNVMYWYQQKSSQAPKLLFHYYDKDFNNEADTPDNFQSRRPNTSFCFLDIRSPGLGDTAMYLCATSRGDTWGQPQHFGDGTRLSIL.

The chain carries TRBV7-6 and TRBJ1-2; TRBD1 is a possible D gene (6 bases). The CDR3 spans 16 residues. The ends were cut back, 3 bases at V and 8 bases at J, with 22 bases in the middle. Germline lookup yields CDR1 SGHVS and CDR2 FNYEAQ. Here the CDR3 reads CASSFETGQNTHGYTF. The CDR3 DNA is TGTGCCAGCAGCTTCGAAACAGGACAGAACACTCACGGCTACACCTTC.

This chain uses TRBV9 with TRBJ2-5; D may be TRBD1 (7 bases). The CDR3 consists of 16 residues. V was trimmed by 4 bases and J by 4 bases, leaving 20 bases between them. CDR1 and CDR2 (germline): SGDLS, YYNGEE. CDR3 residues: CASSLGDLEGAETQYF. The CDR3 nucleotides are TGTGCCAGCAGCCTAGGTGACTTGGAGGGGGCAGAGACCCAGTACTTC.

The chain employs TRBV30 and TRBJ1-2, with TRBD1 matching over 9 bases. The CDR3 length is 13 residues. Germline CDR1 GTSNPN, CDR2 SVGIG (reference sequence). The V and J ends lost 5 bases and 4 bases, in that order; junction bases with no gene match: 5. In DNA, the CDR3 is TGTGCCTGGGGGGACAGGGAGGGCTATGGCTACACCTTC. This sequence encodes CAWGDREGYGYTF.

Only a few counts were recorded for this clone. This chain joins TRBV6-5 and TRBJ1-5; D not resolved. CDR1 MNHEY and CDR2 SVGAGI come from the germline V gene. Trimming cost V 2 bases and J 6 bases, with 8 bases left between them. This CDR3 has 13 amino acids. This CDR3 reads CASSYGRSQPQHF. CDR3 sequence (DNA): TGTGCCAGCAGTTACGGCAGATCTCAGCCCCAGCATTTT.

The chain carries TRBV29-1 and TRBJ1-3; possibly TRBD1 for D (5 bases). This CDR3 has 11 residues. The germline V and J ends were trimmed by 6 bases and 4 bases, with 7 bases remaining between them. Germline CDR1 is SQVTM and CDR2 is ANQGSEA. CDR3 in DNA: TGCAGCGTCGGGGCCGGAAACACCATATATTTT. The encoded protein is CSVGAGNTIYF.

The rearrangement joins TRBV5-1 to TRBJ1-3; no definite D call. The CDR3 runs to 13 residues. V was shortened by 1 base and J by 2 bases, with 4 bases between the two germline ends. Germline lookup yields CDR1 SGHRS and CDR2 YFSETQ. The CDR3 region has the DNA TGCGCCAGCAGCTTGAACGCTGGAAACACCATATATTTT. Its protein is CASSLNAGNTIYF. The entire variable domain, with the rest obtained from reference TRBV5-1 and TRBJ1-3, is as follows: KAGVTQTPRYLIKTRGQQVTLSCSPISGHRSVSWYQQTPGQGLQFLFEYFSETQRNKGNFPGRFSGRQFSNSRSEMNVSTLELGDSALYLCASSLNAGNTIYFGEGSWLTVV.

The rearrangement uses TRBV27 and TRBJ2-3; D is unclear. CDR3 length equals 13 residues. V was cut by 0 bases and J by 3 bases, with 4 bases left in between. The germline V gene encodes CDR1 MNHEY and CDR2 SMNVEV (reference sequence). CDR3 sequence reads: CASSLSLTDTQYF. The CDR3 DNA reads as TGTGCCAGCAGTTTATCCCTAACAGATACGCAGTATTTT.

J is TRBJ1-1 and V is TRBV27, with a tentative D call TRBD1 (6 bases). The CDR3 totals 14 residues. Germline lookup yields CDR1 MNHEY and CDR2 SMNVEV (reference sequence). Trimming pared 6 bases from V and 7 bases from J, leaving 18 bases between. The CDR3 nucleotides read TGTGCCAGCAGCTCAGGGGCGGTGATACTTGAAGCTTTCTTT. Residues: CASSSGAVILEAFF.

The chain uses TRBV5-1 and TRBJ2-7; TRBD2 agrees at 8 bases. Germline-derived CDR1 and CDR2 are SGHRS and YFSETQ. The CDR3 length is 13 residues. The junction had 1 base not matched to a gene; V was cut back by 3 bases and J by 2 bases. The CDR3: CASSYGGAYEQYF. The CDR3 nucleotides are TGCGCCAGCAGCTACGGGGGGGCCTACGAGCAGTACTTC.

For the CDR3, the DNA is TGTGCCAGCAGCCCCACTCTTACACGGTTTGGGGGGGAGCTGTTTTTT. Translation: CASSPTLTRFGGELFF. This chain links TRBV7-3 with TRBJ2-2, with D uncertain. The germline gives CDR1 SGHTA, CDR2 FQGTGA. Trimming pared 5 bases from V and 8 bases from J, leaving 21 bases between. The CDR3 is 16 residues long.

The chain is built from TRBV7-9 and TRBJ2-1, with D possibly being TRBD2 (6 bases). The V gene's germline CDR1 is SEHNR and CDR2 FQNEAQ (reference sequence). The germline V and J ends were trimmed by 5 bases and 2 bases, with 19 bases remaining between them. The CDR3 totals 17 residues. CDR3 protein: CASSPSGPTYTYNEQFF. CDR3 bases: TGTGCCAGCAGCCCCAGCGGGCCAACCTATACCTACAATGAGCAGTTCTTC. The full variable domain, completed using reference TRBV7-9 and TRBJ2-1, is DTGVSQNPRHKITKRGQNVTFRCDPISEHNRLYWYRQTLGQGPEFLTYFQNEAQLEKSRLLSDRFSAERPKGSFSTLEIQRTEQGDSAMYLCASSPSGPTYTYNEQFFGPGTRLTVL.

The chain is built from TRBV9 and TRBJ2-2; the match to TRBD2 covers 8 bases. From germline, CDR1 is SGDLS and CDR2 YYNGEE. The CDR3 length is 15 residues. J lost 4 bases, V lost 3 bases, and 5 bases had no gene match. This CDR3 reads CASSAPSGRTGELFF. The CDR3 DNA follows: TGTGCCAGCAGCGCTCCTAGCGGGCGCACCGGGGAGCTGTTTTTT.

The rearrangement links TRBV4-2 to TRBJ2-1; D call uncertain. V was trimmed by 2 bases and J by 7 bases, leaving 9 bases between them. The CDR3 spans 13 residues. Germline-derived CDR1 and CDR2 are LGHNA and YNFKEQ. The DNA for the CDR3 is TGTGCCAGCAGCCAATCGGAATGGAATGAGCAGTTCTTC. Protein: CASSQSEWNEQFF.

The chain uses TRBV27 and TRBJ2-1; 11 bases align to TRBD2. The trim removed 6 bases at V and 4 bases at J, leaving 5 bases unmatched. The CDR3 contains 15 residues. The germline gives CDR1 MNHEY, CDR2 SMNVEV (reference sequence). CDR3 in amino acids: CASSKLAGEYNEQFF. The CDR3 DNA is TGTGCCAGCAGCAAACTAGCGGGGGAATACAATGAGCAGTTCTTC.

This rearrangement joins TRBV6-6 to TRBJ1-4, with TRBD1 as a possible D gene (6 bases). This CDR3 is 13 amino acids long. V was cut by 7 bases and J by 2 bases, with 8 bases left in between. In germline, CDR1 is MNHNY, CDR2 SVGAGI (reference sequence). CDR3 DNA sequence: TGTGCCAGCACGGGGGCCACTAATGAAAAACTGTTTTTT. Its translation is CASTGATNEKLFF.

The V and J genes are TRBV19 and TRBJ1-1; the D is unclear. Trimming took off 7 bases at V and 5 bases at J, with 20 bases between the two ends. Germline V gene data show CDR1 as LNHDA and CDR2 as SQIVND (reference sequence). The CDR3 is made up of 15 amino acids. The CDR3 bases are TGTGCCAGTATTCGTATAGCCCCACCGGGGACTGAAGCTTTCTTT. Translated: CASIRIAPPGTEAFF.